One sample yielded the 20 T cell receptor beta chains listed below, sequenced in a study of blood T cells in healthy people across ages. The second PCR ran roughly 7 to 12 cycles with a sample-barcoded 5' primer and J-beta primers. TCRdb recomputed calls from the 5' RACE reads with MiXCR, one row per CDR3 protein. The sample lists about 590,000 distinct CDR3 sequences, about 30% seen once, with around 14% in the top ten. The sample comprised blood. The receptors here all came from a woman older than 75 in good health.

In its sample, this clonotype was seen many times. The chain joins TRBV20-1 to TRBJ1-1, with 7 nucleotides matching TRBD1. The CDR3 runs to 14 residues. The V gene end was trimmed by 5 bases and the J gene end by 0 bases; junction bases not matched to a gene: 6. CDR1 and CDR2 from the germline V gene are DFQATT and SNEGSKA (reference sequence). In DNA, the CDR3 is TGCAGTGCTTTTCGGGACAGCATGAACACTGAAGCTTTCTTT. This encodes CSAFRDSMNTEAFF.

This clonotype showed up many times. One end of the junction varies from germline; a read error may be responsible. This chain joins TRBV7-7 and TRBJ2-1; 8 positions agree with TRBD1. This CDR3 has 16 residues. The germline V gene has CDR1 SSHAT and CDR2 FNYEAQ (reference sequence). The CDR3 spells CASSLEGAGGKDEQFF. As DNA, the CDR3 is TGTGCTAGCAGCTTAGAGGGAGCAGGGGGCAAGGATGAGCAGTTCTTC.

About this clonotype itself: One base away lies a much larger clone, so this may be a sequencing read error. V is TRBV10-3 and J is TRBJ2-7; D may be TRBD1 (5 bases). TRBJ2-5 matches the DNA end more closely, so the J call is doubtful. The CDR3 extends over 12 amino acids. Looked up from germline, CDR1 is ENHRY and CDR2 is SYGVKD. CDR3 coding DNA: TGTGCCATGAGACAGTTAGGAGAGACCCAGTACTTC. This codes for CAMRQLGETQYF.

The chain links TRBV14 to TRBJ1-2, with TRBD1 identical over 8 bases. CDR1 SGHDN and CDR2 FVKESK come from the germline V gene. V trimming: 1 base; J trimming: 2 bases; junction bases outside the gene matches: 3. This CDR3 contains 15 residues. CDR3 sequence (DNA): TGTGCCAGCAGCCAAGTTAACAGGGGGAACTATGGCTACACCTTC. It codes for CASSQVNRGNYGYTF.

This clonotype was detected only a few times. A read error may explain this, as a much larger clone is one base away. V and J are TRBV7-9 and TRBJ2-5, with 8 bases fitting TRBD2. J gave up 11 bases and V 2 bases, and 10 bases lay outside the gene matches. This CDR3 has 14 amino acids. CDR1 SEHNR and CDR2 FQNEAQ come from the germline V gene (reference sequence). The CDR3 reads CASSLTGGRNEQYF. The CDR3 nucleotides are TGTGCCAGCAGCTTAACGGGGGGGCGCAATGAGCAGTACTTC.

This clonotype has a handful of counts. V and J are TRBV7-2 and TRBJ1-6; no definite D call. This CDR3 has 15 amino acids. V was clipped by 0 bases and J by 6 bases, with 9 bases between them. Germline assignment: CDR1 SGHTA and CDR2 FQGNSA. Here the CDR3 reads CASSLAAGGNSPLHF. The CDR3, as DNA: TGTGCCAGCAGCTTAGCAGCAGGTGGTAATTCACCCCTCCACTTT.

This clonotype has a count of ten or more. The rearrangement joins TRBV28 to TRBJ1-5; no reliable D call. The CDR3 contains 14 residues. CDR1 and CDR2 (germline): MDHEN, SYDVKM. Trimming cost V 2 bases and J 3 bases, with 8 bases left between them. CDR3 sequence: CASSLGHINQPQHF. DNA of the CDR3: TGTGCCAGCAGTTTAGGCCATATCAATCAGCCCCAGCATTTT.

This clonotype occurred many times. CDR3 DNA: TGCGCCAGCAGCCCCGAAGGACATATTTGGGAAGCTTTCTTT. Encoded protein: CASSPEGHIWEAFF. This chain joins TRBV5-1 and TRBJ1-1; maybe TRBD1 (5 bases). The length of the CDR3 is 14 residues. Trimming took off 4 bases at V and 8 bases at J, with 18 bases between the two ends. Germline V lookup: CDR1 SGHRS, CDR2 YFSETQ.

This clonotype appeared a single time. One junction end disagrees with the germline gene, perhaps due to a read error. The V gene is TRBV14, the J gene TRBJ2-5, with 7 bases that match TRBD1. The CDR3 extends over 14 amino acids. Germline CDR1 and CDR2: SGHDN and FVKESK. CDR3 sequence reads: CASGQVDREGTQYF. The DNA of the CDR3 is TGTGCCAGCGGCCAAGTTGACAGGGAAGGGACCCAGTACTTC.

About this clonotype: A junction end diverges from the germline sequence, so it may reflect a read error. The rearrangement uses TRBV12-3 or TRBV12-4 and TRBJ2-3; 7 bases agree with TRBD1. This CDR3 contains 15 residues. The CDR3 region is CASSPGGVGADAQYF. Here the CDR3 DNA reads TGTGCCAGCAGTCCAGGGGGAGTGGGAGCCGATGCGCAGTATTTC.

This clonotype has at least ten counts. The gene calls are TRBV20-1 and TRBJ2-5, with D perhaps matching TRBD1 (6 bases). The germline gives CDR1 DFQATT, CDR2 SNEGSKA (reference sequence). The CDR3 is 15 amino acids. Trimming took 0 bases from V and 2 from J, leaving 13 bases between them. CDR3 DNA sequence: TGCAGTGCTAGAGACCACAGGGACCTACAAGAGACCCAGTACTTC. Translation: CSARDHRDLQETQYF.

The gene calls are TRBV20-1 and TRBJ2-7, with 8 positions matching TRBD2. The J call may be incorrect, as the DNA end agrees better with TRBJ2-4. Germline assignment: CDR1 DFQATT and CDR2 SNEGSKA (reference sequence). CDR3 length equals 17 residues. In nucleotides, the CDR3 is TGCAGTGCTCCACGGGGGGGCGGGGTAAAATACGAAAACATTCAGTACTTC. It codes for CSAPRGGGVKYENIQYF.

This clonotype has only a few counts. This chain connects TRBV10-3 to TRBJ1-5, with a possible D match to TRBD1 (6 bases). This CDR3 is 14 amino acids long. V dropped 6 bases and J dropped 7 bases, with 16 bases sitting between them. Per germline, CDR1 ENHRY and CDR2 SYGVKD. The CDR3: CAIRQGLSGQPQHF. For the CDR3, the DNA is TGTGCCATCAGACAGGGACTCTCGGGCCAGCCCCAGCATTTT.

On this clonotype itself: A read error may be the cause here, since a much bigger clone is one base away. The chain carries TRBV29-1 and TRBJ2-3; TRBD1 or TRBD2 may be the D gene (5 bases each). Germline CDR1 is SQVTM and CDR2 is ANQGSEA. The CDR3 loop spans 14 amino acids. V was trimmed by 7 bases and J by 3 bases, leaving 17 bases between them. The CDR3 sequence: CSAKQVRETDTQYF. CDR3 nucleotides: TGCAGCGCCAAACAGGTCCGGGAAACAGATACGCAGTATTTT.

This clonotype was observed at least ten times. The chain links TRBV27 to TRBJ1-1; 7 bases are a match to TRBD1. The CDR3 covers 13 residues. In germline, CDR1 is MNHEY, CDR2 SMNVEV (reference sequence). J was trimmed by 10 bases and V by 2 bases; bases with no gene match: 7. The CDR3 region is CASSLRQGYTAFF. CDR3 nucleotide sequence: TGTGCCAGCAGTTTAAGACAGGGCTATACAGCTTTCTTT.

This clonotype was observed at least ten times. The genes are TRBV7-6 and TRBJ1-6, with 8 bases that match TRBD1. Trimming cost V 5 bases and J 9 bases; bases outside gene matches: 9. The CDR3 consists of 15 residues. Per germline, CDR1 SGHVS and CDR2 FNYEAQ. The CDR3 DNA sequence: TGTGCCAGCAGCCCCTATCAGGGGGCAGGTTCACCCCTCCACTTT. As protein: CASSPYQGAGSPLHF.

Worth noting for this clonotype: Since a much larger clone is just one base distant, this may be a read error. The chain couples TRBV29-1 to TRBJ2-7, with 8 nucleotides matching TRBD2. The CDR3 length is 15 residues. Germline CDR1 SQVTM, CDR2 ANQGSEA. V lost 5 bases and J lost 3; bases outside the gene matches: 12. The chain's CDR3 is CSVRGRAGDYYEQYF. The CDR3 bases are TGCAGCGTTCGCGGACGAGCGGGGGACTACTACGAGCAGTACTTC.

This clonotype was observed at least ten times. The rearrangement joins TRBV4-3 to TRBJ1-1; possible D gene TRBD1, 6 bases. The length of the CDR3 is 15 residues. The germline V gene has CDR1 LGHNA and CDR2 YSLEER. V dropped 4 bases and J dropped 4 bases, with 16 bases sitting between them. The DNA for the CDR3 is TGCGCCAGCAGCCTGAATTCGGGGGCCCTCACTGAAGCTTTCTTT. Translation: CASSLNSGALTEAFF.

This clonotype was counted many times. A read error may be the cause here, since a much bigger clone is one base away. The chain recombines TRBV7-2 with TRBJ2-7, with D perhaps assigned TRBD1 or TRBD2 (5 bases each). This CDR3 spans 14 amino acids. The germline CDR1 and CDR2 sequences are SGHTA and FQGNSA. Between the trimmed V and J ends, which lost 4 bases and 0 bases, there was a span of 10 bases. CDR3 DNA: TGTGCCAGCAGCTGGGGCGCGGGCTCCTACGAGCAGTACTTC. Amino acid sequence: CASSWGAGSYEQYF.

The chain joins TRBV18 to TRBJ1-1; 7 positions match TRBD1. CDR1 is KGHSH, CDR2 LQKENI, per germline. This CDR3 spans 17 amino acids. Trimming took 3 bases from V and 5 from J; bases not matched to a gene: 15. This CDR3 reads CASSPRDRIGGQTEAFF. The CDR3 DNA sequence: TGTGCCAGCTCACCTCGAGACAGGATTGGGGGACAGACTGAAGCTTTCTTT.